The sequence of this T cell receptor beta chain was determined in a study of T cell responses to AZD1222 COVID-19 vaccine (dated by TCRdb to the early 2020s). Study-level background: Because spike-specific TCR depth and breadth did not differ between the two schedules, AZD1222 recipients who got a second dose at roughly 4 weeks were pooled with those who got a second dose at roughly 12 weeks. TCR sequencing was performed for 230 to 250 trial participants, of whom roughly 200 were given two doses of AZD1222 and approximately 25 were given two doses of MenACWY control vaccine. Enrollment into the trials was organized by age into subgroups of 18-55, 56-69 and 70-plus years, and those subgroups contained 148, 28 and 57 TCR-sequenced participants, respectively. Beyond this particular receptor, the publication reports: After two AZD1222 doses, spike-specific TCR breadth and depth were significantly higher than at day 0 and than in MenACWY recipients. Because no samples from the day 14 peak response were available, repertoires could be characterized only after the peak T cell response. Participants were mostly white British and included more females than males, and it was suggested by the authors that clonal diversity may have been underestimated. Reportedly, close to half of the unique spike-specific TCRs recognized epitopes lying outside the regions that are mutated in the B.1.351 and B.1.1.7 variants. Only five or six AZD1222 recipients were SARS-CoV-2 seropositive at baseline, limiting conclusions about previously exposed vaccinees. The vaccine-associated CD4 TCRs covered the entire spike protein, and the dominant responses fell in regions 160-218 and 743-854. The 56-69-year group was small, and its depth increase did not reach significance, likely because of low power.

The CDR3 regions of human TCRbeta chains were analyzed by immunosequencing. Per the source publication's procedure: TCRs in the repertoires were matched against a reference library of SARS-CoV-2-specific TCRs that had been generated with the MIRA antigen-specificity platform. Breadth was defined as the fraction of unique TCRs that were SARS-CoV-2-associated. Depth was defined as the fraction of total T cells that were SARS-CoV-2-associated. Using the MIRA data, each spike-specific TCR was assigned both to the spike region to which the TCR was reactive and to a CD4 or CD8 class. Log10-transformed breadth and depth values were compared by one-way ANOVA with Sidak's multiple comparisons tests. Entries here come from immuneACCESS through TCRdb and include only in-frame sequences with V and J called. Some clones fail to appear in such tables; in the studies checked, an unresolved V gene covers under half of the shortfall, and the cause of the remainder is unknown. V, J and clone size are those of that table, while D and trimming were read from the DNA. For this sample the table gives 150,000 to 200,000 clones, of which 85% to 95% were detected only once. The ten largest clones take up around 1.3% of the sample.

Regarding this clone: It has no known antigen specificity. No quality values exist for individual bases; no much larger clone is one base distant.

The CDR3 goes from the cysteine to the phenylalanine over 14 residues. Only CDR3 DNA is held: 42 bases, read in frame from base 1. Trimming leaves V shorter by 5 bases and J shorter by 6 bases, with the junction holding 4 bases beyond the gene matches. As encoded in the germline V gene, CDR1 is MNHEY while CDR2 is SVGEGT. The time point label here, explained by the study, means: baseline before first vaccination. Vaccinee samples came from UK trials COV001 and COV002, including a single-blind randomized controlled phase 2/3 trial of AZD1222 (ChAdOx1 nCoV-19) in healthy adults. For TCRbeta chain sequencing, PBMC samples from trial participants were taken at day 0 and at day 28 after the second dose.

Sample: peripheral blood, taken on day 0 of AZD1222 vaccination. The V gene is TRBV6-2 or TRBV6-3 and the J gene is TRBJ2-4; 10 middle bases align to TRBD2. This TCR was sampled from an adult in good health. CDR3 region: CASSSGRAGNIQYF. Here is the DNA: TGTGCCAGCAGTAGCGGGAGGGCGGGAAACATTCAGTACTTC.